A selection of T cell receptor beta chains follows, all from one sample in a study of long-term antiretroviral therapy in people with HIV. The repertoire was sequenced with immunoSEQ multiplex PCR; TCRdb's copy has only in-frame clones and lacks some. This table holds 35,000 to 45,000 clones, 86% found once. The sample consisted of unsorted PBMCs, taken just before starting antiretroviral therapy. These receptors originate from a young woman with HIV. The conserved cysteine and the conserved F or W are not part of the CDR3 here.

CDR3aa	v_gene	j_gene
ASSFGKNYGYT	TRBV27	TRBJ1-2
ASSSVVGVNTGELF	TRBV11-2	TRBJ2-2
ASSIVRQGGEQY	TRBV19	TRBJ2-7
ASSPKGRGENTEAF	TRBV7-9	TRBJ1-1
ASAGVSEAF	TRBV12-5	TRBJ1-1
SVEDLAESGEQY	TRBV29-1	TRBJ2-7
ASSAKAGEKLF	TRBV18	TRBJ1-4
ASSQLGTPRGETQY	TRBV4-1	TRBJ2-5
ASSILSGQPTNYGYT	TRBV19	TRBJ1-2
ASSYLHGRSGTGELF	TRBV6-7	TRBJ2-2
ASSIGTGKENTIY	TRBV28	TRBJ1-3
ATIWGNTEAF	TRBV2	TRBJ1-1
ASSKRQDPSGNTIY	TRBV7-8	TRBJ1-3
ASSTRDRYMNTEAF	TRBV19	TRBJ1-1
ASVGNEQF	TRBV2	TRBJ2-1
ASSSASAGETQY	TRBV7-2	TRBJ2-5
ASDYRGYGYT	TRBV28	TRBJ1-2
ASSSNPGLAGLYNEQF	TRBV27	TRBJ2-1
ASKGQSNQPQH	TRBV2	TRBJ1-5
ASSHVSGTKNTEAF	TRBV23-1	TRBJ1-1
ASSLQLLSEQF	TRBV7-3	TRBJ2-1
ASSERGAIRDTQY	TRBV6-1	TRBJ2-3
ASRLQGAYEQY	TRBV7-2	TRBJ2-7
ASSLSGTGGGQPQH	TRBV11-2	TRBJ1-5
ASSSGSGVTEAF	TRBV7-3	TRBJ1-1
ASSPIAGVNEQY	TRBV6-6	TRBJ2-7
ASSPGGVVETQY	TRBV11-2	TRBJ2-5
ASSFSRNQPQH	TRBV19	TRBJ1-5
ASSFVGDGGGRYEQF	TRBV11-1	TRBJ2-1
ASTPTGNQPQH	TRBV2	TRBJ1-5
ASSESTTGENTEAF	TRBV10-1	TRBJ1-1
ASSFTESTDTQY	TRBV27	TRBJ2-3
ASSLGERTTDTQY	TRBV5-1	TRBJ2-3
ASGPQGDF	TRBV27	TRBJ1-1
ASRGQGVGYEQY	TRBV28	TRBJ2-7
ASSFPSGRAGGGSYNEQF	TRBV7-8	TRBJ2-1
ASTSSRTGTATNEKLF	TRBV27	TRBJ1-4
ASMGKGAHLYEQY	TRBV25-1	TRBJ2-7
ASSEAKGMEQPQH	TRBV6-1	TRBJ1-5
ASTPLGRQGLTEPYNEQF	TRBV4-2	TRBJ2-1
ATGNNQPQH	TRBV4-1	TRBJ1-5
ASSARRVRTYDTEAF	TRBV25-1	TRBJ1-1
ASSSRTGGYEQY	TRBV27	TRBJ2-7
ASSPQSNTEAF	TRBV18	TRBJ1-1
ASSLYEAEAF	TRBV28	TRBJ1-1
ASSLIASGNTIY	TRBV5-6	TRBJ1-3
ASSRGLSSGRIVEQY	TRBV19	TRBJ2-7
ASSITSGHQY	TRBV19	TRBJ2-7
ASSPGVTGYGYT	TRBV7-2	TRBJ1-2
ASSARTGAHSSTDTQY	TRBV9	TRBJ2-3
ASSYSGGGLQETQY	TRBV11-1	TRBJ2-5
ASSATRTTRNTEAF	TRBV7-9	TRBJ1-1